The next 32 T cell receptor beta chains were all read from a single sample in a study of blood T cell repertoires in COVID-19. TCRdb's table, derived via immunoSEQ multiplex PCR, lists solely in-frame clones and lacks some. In the table there are about 160,000 clones, around nine tenths of which are singletons. Sequencing was carried out using peripheral blood. All receptors come from a woman aged 70 to 79 with COVID-19, enrolled during active disease.

The CDR3: CASSQGRTDGNTIYF. The DNA of the CDR3 is TGCGCCAGCAGCCAAGGCCGGACAGATGGAAACACCATATATTTT. This chain uses TRBV4-1 with TRBJ1-3, with D perhaps TRBD1 (6 bases). V lost 1 base to trimming and J lost 3 bases, with 10 bases between them. The germline CDR1 and CDR2 sequences are MGHRA and YSYEKL. This CDR3 is built from 15 residues.

This sequence joins TRBV10-3 and TRBJ1-1, with D possibly being TRBD1 (5 bases). CDR1 and CDR2 from the germline V gene are ENHRY and SYGVKD. V was pared by 4 bases and J by 4 bases, with 16 bases between. The CDR3 totals 15 residues. This chain's CDR3 is CAISGEIGGGTEAFF. CDR3 DNA sequence: TGTGCCATCAGTGGAGAAATCGGGGGAGGCACTGAAGCTTTCTTT.

In nucleotides, the CDR3 is TGTGCCAGCAGCCCCTCTGATCGCGTCGACATCTATGGCTACACCTTC. Protein: CASSPSDRVDIYGYTF. This chain uses TRBV3-1 (or the pseudogene TRBV3-2) with TRBJ1-2; no definite D call. Trimming took 4 bases from V and 4 from J, leaving 19 bases between them. CDR1 and CDR2 from the germline V gene are LGHDT and YNNKEL (reference sequence). The CDR3 spans 16 residues.

This chain joins TRBV7-8 and TRBJ1-5; 10 nucleotides match TRBD1. In germline, CDR1 is SGHVS, CDR2 FQNEAQ. V shed 0 bases and J 5 bases; nucleotides not matched to a gene: 4. The CDR3 is 16 amino acids. The chain's CDR3 is CASSLAAGTGDQPQHF. CDR3 sequence (DNA): TGTGCCAGCAGCTTAGCGGCCGGGACAGGGGATCAGCCCCAGCATTTT.

The genes are TRBV5-1 and TRBJ2-5; 11 nucleotides line up with TRBD1. V lost 5 bases to trimming and J lost 0 bases; unmatched junction nucleotides: 6. The length of the CDR3 is 16 residues. Germline V CDR1 and CDR2: SGHRS, YFSETQ. The CDR3 DNA sequence: TGCGCCAGCAGTGGAGGGACAGGGGGTTACCAAGAGACCCAGTACTTC. It is translated as CASSGGTGGYQETQYF. Based on the CDR3 plus reference TRBV5-1 and TRBJ2-5, the full variable domain is KAGVTQTPRYLIKTRGQQVTLSCSPISGHRSVSWYQQTPGQGLQFLFEYFSETQRNKGNFPGRFSGRQFSNSRSEMNVSTLELGDSALYLCASSGGTGGYQETQYFGPGTRLLVL.

The rearrangement links TRBV18 to TRBJ1-1, with no clear D. This CDR3 is 13 amino acids long. Trimming removed 3 bases at V and 1 base at J, with 6 bases between. In germline, CDR1 is KGHSH, CDR2 LQKENI. The CDR3 DNA reads as TGTGCCAGCTCACCGGCTCAGAACACTGAAGCTTTCTTT. Translation gives CASSPAQNTEAFF.

The chain recombines TRBV5-1 with TRBJ2-7; D is possibly TRBD2 (5 bases). This CDR3 has 14 amino acids. V shed 2 bases and J shed 4 bases, with 13 bases lying between them. Per germline, CDR1 SGHRS and CDR2 YFSETQ. CDR3 sequence reads: CASSFIWGAYEQYF. The CDR3 region has the DNA TGCGCCAGCAGCTTTATATGGGGAGCATACGAGCAGTACTTC.

V and J are TRBV19 and TRBJ2-1, with 9 bases identical to TRBD2. Germline lookup yields CDR1 LNHDA and CDR2 SQIVND (reference sequence). This CDR3 is 18 amino acids long. The V and J ends lost 5 bases and 4 bases, in that order; junction bases with no gene match: 15. The CDR3 DNA is TGTGCCAGTAGTCCCGGGGTAGCGGGGGAGGGCCCTTACAATGAGCAGTTCTTC. Protein: CASSPGVAGEGPYNEQFF. Supplemented by reference TRBV19 and TRBJ2-1, the full variable domain reads DGGITQSPKYLFRKEGQNVTLSCEQNLNHDAMYWYRQDPGQGLRLIYYSQIVNDFQKGDIAEGYSVSREKKESFPLTVTSAQKNPTAFYLCASSPGVAGEGPYNEQFFGPGTRLTVL.

This clone occurred once. The V and J genes are TRBV5-5 and TRBJ2-7, with a tentative D call TRBD2 (6 bases). The CDR3 covers 15 residues. V gave up 0 bases and J gave up 3 bases, with 13 bases separating them. Looked up from germline, CDR1 is SGHKS and CDR2 is YYEKEE (reference sequence). CDR3 protein: CASSLESGRYYEQYF. The CDR3 coding sequence is TGTGCCAGCAGCTTGGAGTCAGGGAGGTACTACGAGCAGTACTTC.

The chain combines TRBV7-2 with TRBJ2-3, with D perhaps TRBD2 (5 bases). V was pared by 1 base and J by 4 bases, with 9 bases between. Germline V gene data show CDR1 as SGHTA and CDR2 as FQGNSA. The CDR3 has 14 amino acids. The CDR3 nucleotides are TGTGCCAGCAGCTTAGTTGCTAGCTCAGATACGCAGTATTTT. Protein sequence: CASSLVASSDTQYF.

The rearrangement uses TRBV2 and TRBJ2-5; 9 bases line up with TRBD1. The CDR3 covers 16 residues. V trimming: 6 bases; J trimming: 5 bases; junction bases outside the gene matches: 13. CDR1 is SNHLY, CDR2 FYNNEI, per germline. The CDR3 loop reads CASRRDREGVWETQYF. The CDR3 region has the DNA TGTGCCAGCAGGAGGGACAGGGAAGGCGTCTGGGAGACCCAGTACTTC.

The CDR3 loop reads CASSLLQGLVATQYF. In nucleotides, the CDR3 is TGTGCCAGCAGTTTATTACAGGGTTTGGTTGCGACCCAGTACTTC. This chain links TRBV28 with TRBJ2-5; TRBD1 might be the D (6 bases). Deletions cut 1 base from V and 7 bases from J, with 16 bases between. The CDR3 has 15 residues. The germline gives CDR1 MDHEN, CDR2 SYDVKM.

This clone was counted once. V usage is TRBV29-1 and J usage is TRBJ2-2; tentatively, D is TRBD2 (6 bases). This CDR3 is built from 14 residues. V dropped 4 bases and J dropped 0 bases, with 9 bases sitting between them. Germline V gives CDR1 SQVTM, CDR2 ANQGSEA. The CDR3: CSVGGLTNTGELFF. CDR3 sequence (DNA): TGCAGCGTTGGGGGACTGACGAACACCGGGGAGCTGTTTTTT.

The chain combines TRBV5-1 with TRBJ2-7; the D is unclear. The V end lost 4 bases, the J end lost 0 bases, and 14 bases lay between the germline ends. The germline CDR1 and CDR2 sequences are SGHRS and YFSETQ. The CDR3 length is 15 residues. CDR3 region: CASSRPSGPSYEQYF. For the CDR3, the DNA is TGCGCCAGCAGCCGGCCTTCGGGTCCCTCCTACGAGCAGTACTTC.

This rearrangement joins TRBV19 to TRBJ2-5, with D perhaps matching TRBD2 (5 bases). The CDR3 has 15 amino acids. Trimming left V 0 bases short and J 5 bases short, with 13 bases between. Per germline, CDR1 LNHDA and CDR2 SQIVND (reference sequence). CDR3 amino acids: CASSIDRGPGETQYF. In DNA, the CDR3 is TGTGCCAGTAGTATAGACCGCGGGCCGGGTGAGACCCAGTACTTC.

CDR3 sequence: CSVDTDGYTF. CDR3 in DNA: TGCAGCGTTGATACGGATGGCTACACCTTC. The rearrangement joins TRBV29-1 to TRBJ1-2; D is uncertain. Trimming removed 3 bases from V and 6 bases from J, with 5 bases in between. Germline V gene data show CDR1 as SQVTM and CDR2 as ANQGSEA. CDR3 length: 10 amino acids. Based on the CDR3 plus reference TRBV29-1 and TRBJ1-2, the full variable domain is SAVISQKPSRDICQRGTSLTIQCQVDSQVTMMFWYRQQPGQSLTLIATANQGSEATYESGFVIDKFPISRPNLTFSTLTVSNMSPEDSSIYLCSVDTDGYTFGSGTRLTVV.

This sequence joins TRBV28 and TRBJ1-1; 7 bases agree with TRBD1. The germline V gene has CDR1 MDHEN and CDR2 SYDVKM. V lost 5 bases to trimming and J lost 5 bases; unmatched junction nucleotides: 8. The CDR3 extends over 14 amino acids. The CDR3 loop reads CASSRQGRGTEAFF. The CDR3 nucleotides read TGTGCCAGCAGTCGACAGGGAAGAGGGACTGAAGCTTTCTTT. The whole variable domain, filled in from reference TRBV28 and TRBJ1-1, reads DVKVTQSSRYLVKRTGEKVFLECVQDMDHENMFWYRQDPGLGLRLIYFSYDVKMKEKGDIPEGYSVSREKKERFSLILESASTNQTSMYLCASSRQGRGTEAFFGQGTRLTVV.

The chain employs TRBV5-1 and TRBJ2-5, with TRBD1 matching 7 bases. Germline trimming cut 3 bases from V and 2 bases from J; bases unmatched to any gene: 7. Germline V gene lookup returns CDR1 SGHRS and CDR2 YFSETQ. The CDR3 extends over 15 amino acids. This CDR3 reads CASSSGQNNQETQYF. CDR3 DNA sequence: TGCGCCAGCAGCTCGGGACAGAACAATCAAGAGACCCAGTACTTC. The full variable domain, in which reference TRBV5-1 and TRBJ2-5 provide the parts outside the CDR3, is KAGVTQTPRYLIKTRGQQVTLSCSPISGHRSVSWYQQTPGQGLQFLFEYFSETQRNKGNFPGRFSGRQFSNSRSEMNVSTLELGDSALYLCASSSGQNNQETQYFGPGTRLLVL.

The genes are TRBV19 and TRBJ1-2; a weak D match, TRBD1 (5 bases). Germline assignment: CDR1 LNHDA and CDR2 SQIVND (reference sequence). V gave up 4 bases and J gave up 8 bases, with 17 bases separating them. CDR3 length equals 14 residues. In DNA, the CDR3 is TGTGCCAGTAGTACCCCCGGGACTTTACCCGGCTACACCTTC. It translates to CASSTPGTLPGYTF.

CDR3 in amino acids: CASTRTGDGNQPQHF. The CDR3 nucleotides are TGTGCCAGTACCAGGACAGGGGATGGTAATCAGCCCCAGCATTTT. The V and J genes are TRBV19 and TRBJ1-5; 9 nucleotides line up with TRBD1. Germline V CDR1 and CDR2: LNHDA, SQIVND (reference sequence). This CDR3 comprises 15 residues. V shed 7 bases and J 4 bases; nucleotides not matched to a gene: 8. The full variable domain, its missing parts supplied by reference TRBV19 and TRBJ1-5, is DGGITQSPKYLFRKEGQNVTLSCEQNLNHDAMYWYRQDPGQGLRLIYYSQIVNDFQKGDIAEGYSVSREKKESFPLTVTSAQKNPTAFYLCASTRTGDGNQPQHFGDGTRLSIL.

The V gene is TRBV18, the J gene TRBJ2-1; tentatively, D is TRBD2 (5 bases). Germline values: CDR1 KGHSH, CDR2 LQKENI. V gave up 3 bases and J gave up 0 bases, with 9 bases separating them. The CDR3 consists of 15 residues. The CDR3 DNA reads as TGTGCCAGCTCACCGGTGGGGAGCTCCTACAATGAGCAGTTCTTC. Protein product: CASSPVGSSYNEQFF.

V is TRBV5-1 and J is TRBJ2-6; 7 bases agree with TRBD1. V shed 6 bases, J shed 0 bases, and the junction held 6 bases outside the gene matches. Looked up from germline, CDR1 is SGHRS and CDR2 is YFSETQ. The CDR3 runs 16 residues. The DNA of the CDR3 is TGCGCCAGCACAAGGGACAGCAACTCTGGGGCCAACGTCCTGACTTTC. It specifies CASTRDSNSGANVLTF.

The CDR3 reads CASSREGVLTEAFF. In nucleotides, the CDR3 is TGTGCCAGTAGTAGGGAGGGGGTCCTCACTGAAGCTTTCTTT. The genes are TRBV19 and TRBJ1-1, with D tentatively TRBD1 (6 bases). CDR1 and CDR2 from the germline V gene are LNHDA and SQIVND (reference sequence). The CDR3 sequence is 14 residues long. The V end lost 4 bases, the J end lost 4 bases, and 13 bases lay between the germline ends. The entire variable domain, with the rest obtained from reference TRBV19 and TRBJ1-1, is as follows: DGGITQSPKYLFRKEGQNVTLSCEQNLNHDAMYWYRQDPGQGLRLIYYSQIVNDFQKGDIAEGYSVSREKKESFPLTVTSAQKNPTAFYLCASSREGVLTEAFFGQGTRLTVV.

The rearrangement joins TRBV2 to TRBJ2-2; D is undetermined. The germline V gene encodes CDR1 SNHLY and CDR2 FYNNEI. V was pared by 2 bases and J by 5 bases, with 9 bases between. CDR3 size: 14 residues. CDR3 region: CASSERLPTGELFF. In nucleotides, the CDR3 is TGTGCCAGCAGTGAAAGACTGCCTACCGGGGAGCTGTTTTTT.

This chain joins TRBV3-1 (or the pseudogene TRBV3-2) and TRBJ1-1; D remains unclear. This CDR3 spans 12 amino acids. V lost 4 bases, J lost 0 bases, and 3 bases lay in between. CDR1 is LGHDT, CDR2 YNNKEL, per germline (reference sequence). This CDR3 reads CASSLVNTEAFF. DNA of the CDR3: TGTGCCAGCAGCCTCGTGAACACTGAAGCTTTCTTT.

The chain employs TRBV6-4 and TRBJ2-7, with D tentatively TRBD1 (5 bases). The CDR3 spans 16 residues. The germline V and J ends were trimmed by 4 bases and 0 bases, with 16 bases remaining between them. Per the germline V gene, CDR1 is MRHNA and CDR2 is SNTAGT. The CDR3 sequence: CASSVGRAGPSYEQYF. CDR3 in DNA: TGTGCCAGCAGTGTTGGCCGGGCAGGGCCCTCCTACGAGCAGTACTTC.

DNA for the CDR3: TGTGCCAGCAGTTTATTAGCAGGGGGCCCTCAGCCCCAGCATTTT. The encoded protein is CASSLLAGGPQPQHF. The chain uses TRBV28 and TRBJ1-5, with 8 bases that match TRBD1. Trimming took 1 base from V and 6 from J; bases not matched to a gene: 5. Germline CDR1 and CDR2: MDHEN and SYDVKM. The CDR3 is 15 residues long.

This clone was counted between two and nine times. The chain combines TRBV10-3 with TRBJ2-2; 11 bases align to TRBD2. The CDR3 contains 16 residues. Germline V CDR1 and CDR2: ENHRY, SYGVKD. V was clipped by 6 bases and J by 4 bases; unmatched bases: 7. The DNA for the CDR3 is TGTGCCATCAGAGTTACTAGCGGGGGTCCCACCGGGGAGCTGTTTTTT. Protein: CAIRVTSGGPTGELFF.

The chain uses TRBV2 and TRBJ1-5; D remains unclear. The CDR3 sequence is 15 residues long. V gave up 2 bases and J gave up 4 bases, with 12 bases separating them. Germline loops: CDR1 SNHLY, CDR2 FYNNEI. CDR3 coding DNA: TGTGCCAGCAGTGAAAGATCGCTACAGAATCAGCCCCAGCATTTT. Protein sequence: CASSERSLQNQPQHF.

This sequence joins TRBV19 and TRBJ1-5; TRBD1 agrees at 7 bases. With V trimmed by 4 bases and J by 3 bases, 6 bases remained unmatched. The CDR3 is 15 residues long. Germline V gives CDR1 LNHDA, CDR2 SQIVND (reference sequence). The CDR3 DNA sequence: TGTGCCAGTAGTAAAGGGACAGTTGACAATCAGCCCCAGCATTTT. Protein: CASSKGTVDNQPQHF.

The V call is TRBV28, the J call TRBJ2-1; 7 nucleotides line up with TRBD1. The CDR3 totals 13 residues. The trim removed 6 bases at V and 4 bases at J, leaving 3 bases unmatched. Per the germline V gene, CDR1 is MDHEN and CDR2 is SYDVKM. The DNA of the CDR3 is TGTGCCAGCAGCTGGGACAGTTACAATGAGCAGTTCTTC. Protein product: CASSWDSYNEQFF.

The genes are TRBV5-1 and TRBJ2-5; 15 bases match TRBD2. Germline V gene lookup returns CDR1 SGHRS and CDR2 YFSETQ. This CDR3 comprises 18 residues. J lost 5 bases, V lost 5 bases, and 13 bases had no gene match. CDR3 region: CASSLSGTSGGKGETQYF. For the CDR3, the DNA is TGCGCCAGCAGTCTCTCCGGGACTAGCGGGGGGAAGGGGGAGACCCAGTACTTC.